A few counts support the clone carrying this TCR beta chain. The antigen remains undetermined. The entry originates in a study of T-cell memory formation after mild COVID-19. Study at large: TCR clusters were largely donor specific. Findings and caveats of the study: Contracting clones from day 15 to 85 showed balanced CD4/CD8; later expanders favored CD4+.

TCRalpha and TCRbeta libraries used 5'RACE with constant-segment primers and UMIs. TCRdb called the 5' RACE reads again in MiXCR, with one record for every CDR3 protein. The sample contains 300,000 to 400,000 distinct CDR3 sequences, around 28% of which appear only once. The TCR originated in an adult woman who had mild COVID-19 (a few samples of this study predate the infection). Cell type and time point are not known. Sequences were obtained from PBMCs or a T cell subset sorted from them (not recorded which).

The CDR3 spells CASSLRGQNYEQYF. The CDR3 DNA reads as TGCGCCAGCAGCTTGAGGGGACAGAACTACGAGCAGTACTTC. The V and J genes are TRBV5-1 and TRBJ2-7, with 7 bases aligning to TRBD1. After removal of 1 base from V and 3 bases from J, the junction contained 4 bases not matched to a gene. The CDR3 consists of 14 residues. Per the germline V gene, CDR1 is SGHRS and CDR2 is YFSETQ.